This passage covers 5 T cell receptor beta chains from one sample sequenced in a study of blood T cell repertoires in COVID-19. Sequenced by immunoSEQ multiplex PCR; TCRdb stores in-frame clones only, minus some. Altogether roughly 200,000 clones are present, 80% to 90% being singletons, with the ten largest covering under 3.5%. The sample comprised peripheral blood. The receptors come from a man aged 55 to 69 with acute or convalescent COVID-19.

The chain uses TRBV19 and TRBJ2-1, with 10 nucleotides matching TRBD1. V trimming: 6 bases; J trimming: 5 bases; junction bases outside the gene matches: 4. The germline V gene has CDR1 LNHDA and CDR2 SQIVND (reference sequence). This CDR3 has 14 amino acids. Here the CDR3 DNA reads TGTGCCAGTAGGGGACAGGGGAGCGACAATGAGCAGTTCTTC. Encoded protein: CASRGQGSDNEQFF.

The gene calls are TRBV27 and TRBJ2-3, with 8 bases aligning to TRBD2. Germline assignment: CDR1 MNHEY and CDR2 SMNVEV (reference sequence). The CDR3 has 15 amino acids. The trim removed 6 bases at V and 5 bases at J, leaving 10 bases unmatched. This CDR3 is CASSKNSGRVDTQYF. CDR3 nucleotides: TGTGCCAGCAGCAAAAACAGCGGGAGAGTAGATACGCAGTATTTT.

The chain combines TRBV6-1 with TRBJ2-3, with D perhaps TRBD1 (6 bases). Germline V gene data show CDR1 as MNHNS and CDR2 as SASEGT. This CDR3 is built from 16 residues. Trimming took 0 bases from V and 5 from J, leaving 15 bases between them. CDR3 sequence: CASSEAQRGFKDTQYF. CDR3 bases: TGTGCCAGCAGTGAAGCGCAGAGGGGGTTCAAAGATACGCAGTATTTT.

This clone showed up just once. V is TRBV30 and J is TRBJ1-5; weak D call: TRBD1 (5 bases). The CDR3 covers 13 residues. Germline CDR1 reads GTSNPN; CDR2 reads SVGIG (reference sequence). V gave up 2 bases and J gave up 2 bases, with 7 bases separating them. CDR3 bases: TGTGCCTGGAGTCTAGGGGGCAATCAGCCCCAGCATTTT. Amino acid sequence: CAWSLGGNQPQHF.

The J gene is TRBJ2-1, the V gene TRBV7-2, with 8 bases that match TRBD2. Germline CDR1 SGHTA, CDR2 FQGNSA. The J segment lost 8 bases and the V segment lost 4 bases, leaving 13 bases of the junction unmatched. The CDR3 is 16 residues long. CDR3 amino acids: CASSSPGVAGLHEQFF. In nucleotides, the CDR3 is TGTGCCAGCAGCTCCCCTGGGGTAGCGGGACTACATGAGCAGTTCTTC.